Described below is a single T cell receptor (beta chain) sequence and its context. This entry belongs to a study of blood T cell repertoires in COVID-19. Study at large: The origin of the acute and convalescent COVID-19 samples was the United States, Italy and Spain. PBMCs, B-cell-depleted T cells, or T cells were the source of the cDNA or gDNA that made up the material.

Original methodology: Reference gene primers were amplified, and this amplification served to estimate nucleated cell counts. Sequencing used immunoSEQ multiplex PCR; TCRdb keeps in-frame clones, though not all of them. The V and J calls and clone size come from that table; D and trimming were worked out from the DNA. The table lists more than 95,000 clones, approximately 80% of them singletons, with roughly two fifths in the top ten. V shed 3 bases, J shed 3 bases, and the junction held 5 bases outside the gene matches. Looked up from germline, CDR1 is SQVTM and CDR2 is ANQGSEA. The CDR3 consists of 14 residues.

The chain links TRBV29-1 to TRBJ2-3, with 8 positions matching TRBD1. This receptor was taken from an elderly man with acute or convalescent COVID-19. The sequenced sample was peripheral blood. The CDR3 sequence is CSVDAQGATDTQYF. The CDR3 nucleotides read TGCAGCGTTGACGCGCAGGGGGCTACAGATACGCAGTATTTT.